The 15 T cell receptor beta chains below were found in one sample sequenced in a study of blood T cell repertoires in COVID-19. The assay was immunoSEQ multiplex PCR, and TCRdb's table has in-frame clones only and misses some. In the table there are under 400,000 clones, around 89% of which are singletons. Specimen: peripheral blood. The source of these receptors is a woman aged 25 to 39 with COVID-19, enrolled during active disease.

The chain is built from TRBV7-9 and TRBJ2-3, with 8 nucleotides matching TRBD2. Germline values: CDR1 SEHNR, CDR2 FQNEAQ (reference sequence). The CDR3 covers 15 residues. V trimming: 3 bases; J trimming: 6 bases; junction bases outside the gene matches: 8. The CDR3 here is CASSFTTSAGDTQYF. The CDR3 bases are TGTGCCAGCAGCTTTACGACTAGCGCAGGGGATACGCAGTATTTT.

This clone was counted many times. The J gene is TRBJ1-4, the V gene TRBV6-1; the D gene is possibly TRBD1 (6 bases). This CDR3 spans 15 amino acids. V lost 3 bases and J lost 6, with 14 bases in between. The germline V gene encodes CDR1 MNHNS and CDR2 SASEGT. CDR3 sequence reads: CASSDISGQHEKLFF. The CDR3 bases are TGTGCCAGCAGTGACATTTCTGGACAGCATGAAAAACTGTTTTTT.

V usage is TRBV6-1 and J usage is TRBJ1-5, with D possibly being TRBD1 (6 bases). The CDR3 spans 18 residues. Germline assignment: CDR1 MNHNS and CDR2 SASEGT. Trimming removed 3 bases from V and 5 bases from J, with 23 bases in between. This chain's CDR3 is CASSERGWDGMGHQPQHF. The CDR3 DNA follows: TGTGCCAGCAGTGAGAGGGGGTGGGACGGTATGGGTCATCAGCCCCAGCATTTT.

Notes on this clone: The junction shows a germline mismatch at one end, possibly a read error. V gene TRBV7-7 combines with J gene TRBJ1-5; D is possibly TRBD1 (6 bases). Germline CDR1 SSHAT, CDR2 FNYEAQ (reference sequence). CDR3 size: 13 residues. In DNA, the CDR3 is TGTGCTAGCAGCCAGGGGCCCGATCAGCCCCAGCATTTT. Protein: CASSQGPDQPQHF.

Regarding this clone: In the same sample, other DNA sequences code for this CDR3. V gene TRBV28 combines with J gene TRBJ2-3; D is uncertain. Germline V gene data show CDR1 as MDHEN and CDR2 as SYDVKM. The CDR3 has 14 residues. The V end was cut by 2 bases, the J end by 3 bases, with 9 bases between. The CDR3 region is CASSLGQLTDTQYF. The CDR3 bases are TGTGCCAGCAGTTTAGGGCAGCTAACAGATACGCAGTATTTT.

V and J are TRBV19 and TRBJ1-1, with D hard to call. The germline gives CDR1 LNHDA, CDR2 SQIVND (reference sequence). Trimming pared 3 bases from V and 7 bases from J, leaving 12 bases between. CDR3 length equals 13 residues. CDR3: CASSMGGPVEAFF. CDR3 sequence (DNA): TGTGCCAGTAGTATGGGTGGGCCGGTTGAAGCTTTCTTT.

V is TRBV27 and J is TRBJ2-1; 10 positions match TRBD1. V trimming: 1 base; J trimming: 3 bases; junction bases outside the gene matches: 9. Germline V gene data show CDR1 as MNHEY and CDR2 as SMNVEV (reference sequence). CDR3 size: 18 residues. Here the CDR3 DNA reads TGTGCCAGCAGTTTATTTCCCTACGGACAGGGGGGCTACAATGAGCAGTTCTTC. Translation gives CASSLFPYGQGGYNEQFF.

V is TRBV7-3 and J is TRBJ2-3; 7 nucleotides line up with TRBD2. Trimming at V came to 4 bases and at J to 2 bases, leaving 6 bases not matched to a gene. Per germline, CDR1 SGHTA and CDR2 FQGTGA. There are 15 residues in the CDR3. CDR3 nucleotides: TGTGCCAGCAGCTCGCACGGGGGGTACACAGATACGCAGTATTTT. Translated, it gives CASSSHGGYTDTQYF.

The chain joins TRBV18 to TRBJ2-5; possibly TRBD1 for D (6 bases). Germline lookup yields CDR1 KGHSH and CDR2 LQKENI. Trimming stripped 4 bases from V and 2 bases from J, with 8 bases between. The CDR3 extends over 13 amino acids. The DNA for the CDR3 is TGTGCCAGCTCACAGGGGACACAAGAGACCCAGTACTTC. This encodes CASSQGTQETQYF.

The chain couples TRBV29-1 to TRBJ1-1, with D maybe TRBD1 (6 bases). V lost 7 bases and J lost 2, with 14 bases in between. The CDR3 consists of 13 residues. Germline values: CDR1 SQVTM, CDR2 ANQGSEA. CDR3 nucleotides: TGCAGCGGGTATACAGGGCTTAACACTGAAGCTTTCTTT. Protein product: CSGYTGLNTEAFF.

This clone is a singleton in its sample. The chain uses TRBV6-1 and TRBJ1-2; the match to TRBD1 covers 10 bases. The CDR3 length is 17 residues. V lost 4 bases to trimming and J lost 1 base; unmatched junction nucleotides: 9. CDR1 is MNHNS and CDR2 is SASEGT in the germline V gene. The CDR3 DNA is TGTGCCAGCAGTGGAAGGGACAGGGGCTCTAATAACTATGGCTACACCTTC. This translates into CASSGRDRGSNNYGYTF.

V and J are TRBV28 and TRBJ2-1; the match to TRBD2 covers 9 bases. V gave up 3 bases and J gave up 8 bases; unmatched junction bases: 5. This CDR3 contains 14 residues. From germline, CDR1 is MDHEN and CDR2 SYDVKM. As DNA, the CDR3 is TGTGCCAGCAGTTTGGCGGGGGGGCGGTATGAGCAGTTCTTC. Translated, it gives CASSLAGGRYEQFF.

V and J are TRBV30 and TRBJ1-6; TRBD1 agrees at 8 bases. The CDR3 totals 14 residues. V lost 4 bases, J lost 8 bases, and 7 bases stayed unmatched. The germline V gene encodes CDR1 GTSNPN and CDR2 SVGIG (reference sequence). The chain's CDR3 is CAWTIQGGYSPLHF. The CDR3 region has the DNA TGTGCCTGGACTATACAGGGGGGGTATTCACCCCTCCACTTT.

This chain links TRBV2 with TRBJ2-1; TRBD1 matches at 10 bases. In germline, CDR1 is SNHLY, CDR2 FYNNEI. Germline trimming cut 11 bases from V and 6 bases from J; bases unmatched to any gene: 7. This CDR3 is built from 13 residues. Here the CDR3 reads CAGRDRGINEQFF. CDR3 bases: TGTGCCGGTAGGGACAGGGGCATCAATGAGCAGTTCTTC.

The chain joins TRBV12-3 or TRBV12-4 to TRBJ1-2; D not certain. The CDR3 consists of 12 residues. V was pared by 0 bases and J by 8 bases, with 7 bases between. CDR3 residues: CASSLAPGGYTF. The DNA of the CDR3 is TGTGCCAGCAGTTTAGCCCCTGGCGGCTACACCTTC.